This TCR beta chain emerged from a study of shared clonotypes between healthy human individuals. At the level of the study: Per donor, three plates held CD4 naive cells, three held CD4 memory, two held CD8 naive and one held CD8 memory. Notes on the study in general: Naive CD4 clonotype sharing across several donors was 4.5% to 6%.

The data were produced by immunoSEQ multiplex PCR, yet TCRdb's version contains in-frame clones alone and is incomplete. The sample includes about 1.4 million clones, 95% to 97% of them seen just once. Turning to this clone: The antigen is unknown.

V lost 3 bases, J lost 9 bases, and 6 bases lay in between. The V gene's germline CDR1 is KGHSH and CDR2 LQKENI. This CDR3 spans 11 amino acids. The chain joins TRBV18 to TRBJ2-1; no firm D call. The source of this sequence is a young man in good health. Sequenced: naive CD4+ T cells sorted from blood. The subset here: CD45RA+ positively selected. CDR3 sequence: CASSPNSEQFF. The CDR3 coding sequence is TGTGCCAGCTCACCCAACAGTGAGCAGTTCTTC.